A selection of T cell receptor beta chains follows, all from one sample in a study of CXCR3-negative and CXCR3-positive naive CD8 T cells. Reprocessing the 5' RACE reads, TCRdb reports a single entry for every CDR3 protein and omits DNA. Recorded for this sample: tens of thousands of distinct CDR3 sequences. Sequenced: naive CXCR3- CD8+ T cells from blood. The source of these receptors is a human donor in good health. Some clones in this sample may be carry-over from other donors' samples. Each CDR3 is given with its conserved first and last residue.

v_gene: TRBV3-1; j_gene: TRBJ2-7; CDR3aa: CASSQDLGLSYEQYF
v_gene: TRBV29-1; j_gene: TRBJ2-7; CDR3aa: CSVAIRGYEQYF
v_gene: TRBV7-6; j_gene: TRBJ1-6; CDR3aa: CASSLAGTGVSPLHF
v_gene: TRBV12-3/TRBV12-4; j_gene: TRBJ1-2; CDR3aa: CASSFAPQGYGYTF
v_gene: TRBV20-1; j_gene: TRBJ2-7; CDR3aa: CSATQSQDRVYEQYF
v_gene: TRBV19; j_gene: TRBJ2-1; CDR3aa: CASSQGLNEQFF
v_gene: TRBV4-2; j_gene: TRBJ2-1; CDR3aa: CASSQDPGLAGGYNEQFF
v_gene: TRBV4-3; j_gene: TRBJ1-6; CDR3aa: CASSQAFGSPLHF
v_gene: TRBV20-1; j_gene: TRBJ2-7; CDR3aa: CSARGINGAEQYF
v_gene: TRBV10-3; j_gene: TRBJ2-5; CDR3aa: CAISSMETQYF
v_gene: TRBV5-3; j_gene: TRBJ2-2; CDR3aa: CARSPGYPGAEGELFF
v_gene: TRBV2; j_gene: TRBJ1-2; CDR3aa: CASTSGGRGYTF
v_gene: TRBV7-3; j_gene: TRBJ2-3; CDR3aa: CASSLLGQALTDTQYF
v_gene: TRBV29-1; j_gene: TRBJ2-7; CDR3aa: CSVEAGSSYEQYF
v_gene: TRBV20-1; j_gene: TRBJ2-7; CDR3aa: CSARQGSSYEQYF
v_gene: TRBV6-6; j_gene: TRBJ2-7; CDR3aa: CASSYLAGGTYEQYF
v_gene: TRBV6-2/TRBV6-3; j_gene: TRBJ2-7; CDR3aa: CASSYGTDSYEQYF
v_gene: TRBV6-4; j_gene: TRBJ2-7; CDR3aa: CASSPGWGTFYEQYF
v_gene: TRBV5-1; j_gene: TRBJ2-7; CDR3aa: CASRGEVNYEQYF
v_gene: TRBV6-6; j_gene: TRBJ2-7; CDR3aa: CASGDINSYEQYF
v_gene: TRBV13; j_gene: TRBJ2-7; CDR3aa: CASSLAVEEQYF
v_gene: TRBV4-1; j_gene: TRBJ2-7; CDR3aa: CASSQDAFSDPLEQYF
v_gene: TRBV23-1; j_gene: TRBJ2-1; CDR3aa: CASPLRGEDSYNEQFF
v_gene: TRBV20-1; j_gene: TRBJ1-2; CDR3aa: CSATGQLDLYGYTF
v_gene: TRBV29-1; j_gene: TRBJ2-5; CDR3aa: CSVEGTGDKSQETQYF
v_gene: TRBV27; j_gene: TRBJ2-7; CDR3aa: CASTSSGYEQYF
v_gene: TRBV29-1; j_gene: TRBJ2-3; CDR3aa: CSAVPTDTQYF
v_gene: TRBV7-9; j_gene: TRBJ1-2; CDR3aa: CASSFLQGNYGYTF
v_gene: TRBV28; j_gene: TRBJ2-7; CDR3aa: CASSLVRFYEQYF
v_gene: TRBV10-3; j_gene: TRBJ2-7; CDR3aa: CAISDLTDSFYEQYF
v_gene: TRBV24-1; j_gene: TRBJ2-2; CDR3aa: CATTEGQLNTGELFF